Listed below are T cell receptor beta chains from one sample, sequenced in a study of CD8 T cells in seronegative destructive rheumatoid arthritis. The repertoire was sequenced with immunoSEQ multiplex PCR; TCRdb's copy has only in-frame clones and lacks some. The data contain several thousand clones, approximately 78% of them singletons. The sequenced sample was CD8+ T cells from blood. Receptors originate from a woman aged 50-75 years with seronegative destructive rheumatoid arthritis. CDR3s include the opening cysteine and the closing phenylalanine or tryptophan. Each record gives: D gene, J gene, V gene, clone size, CDR3 DNA, CDR3 protein. The D gene is left open where the match is weak. Clone size, where shown, is once, few, many, or a class for clones that have expanded.

. TRBJ1-3 TRBV7-9 few TGTGCCAGCAGCCCCGGCCGGACACCAAGCCACTCTGGAAACACCATATATTTT CASSPGRTPSHSGNTIYF
. TRBJ2-7 TRBV15 . TGTGCCACCAGCAGAGATTGGACTGCTCACGGGCAGTACTTC CATSRDWTAHGQYF
. TRBJ1-6 TRBV6-5 . TGTGCCAGCAGCCTGGGACATTATAATTCACCCCTCCACTTT CASSLGHYNSPLHF
TRBD1 TRBJ2-7 TRBV5-6 . TGTGCCAGCAGCCAGGAACAGGGGCCCTACGAGCAGTACTTC CASSQEQGPYEQYF
TRBD2 TRBJ2-3 TRBV4-2 . TGTGCCAGCAGCCGCATTATAGGCCCAGCGGGGGGCGCCACAGATACGCAGTATTTT CASSRIIGPAGGATDTQYF
TRBD1 TRBJ1-1 TRBV4-1 . TGCGCCAGCAGCTCACCGGGACAGGGGAGAGAAGCTTTCTTT CASSSPGQGREAFF
TRBD1 TRBJ2-1 TRBV6-5 . TGTGCCAGCAGTTACACCACAGGGGCCCTCAACAATGAGCAGTTCTTC CASSYTTGALNNEQFF
TRBD1 TRBJ2-3 TRBV9 . TGTGCCAGCAGCGTAGAGAGGACAGGGGGCACAGATACGCAGTATTTT CASSVERTGGTDTQYF
. TRBJ2-7 TRBV21-1 . TGTGCCAGCAGCAAAGGGGGGGGGTCCTACGAGCAGTACTTC CASSKGGGSYEQYF
. TRBJ1-1 TRBV7-8 . TGTGCCAGCAGCAAAACATTACCAGACAGGACCTTGAACACTGAAGCTTTCTTT CASSKTLPDRTLNTEAFF
. TRBJ1-1 TRBV6-1 . TGTGCCAGCAGTGAATGGGGAACAGGGCATGGGGCTTTCTTT CASSEWGTGHGAFF
TRBD1 TRBJ2-1 TRBV7-9 . TGTGCCAGCAGCCTCGACAGGGACCCCTACAATGAGCAGTTCTTC CASSLDRDPYNEQFF
. TRBJ2-1 TRBV4-1 . TGCGCCAGCAGCCAAGCGGGGTACACCTACAATGAGCAGTTCTTC CASSQAGYTYNEQFF
TRBD1 TRBJ2-1 TRBV9 once TGTGCCAGCAGCGTAGAGGGGGCAGGGTCCTACAATGAGCAGTTCTTC CASSVEGAGSYNEQFF
. TRBJ2-5 TRBV9 . TGTGCCAGCAGCTCAGGGTGGGGCCAAGAGACCCAGTACTTC CASSSGWGQETQYF
. TRBJ2-2 TRBV6-1 . TGTGCCAGCAGTGAATCCCCAGGATTCACCGGGGAGCTGTTTTTT CASSESPGFTGELFF
TRBD1 TRBJ2-5 TRBV4-1 . TGCGCCAGCAGCCGAGGACAGGGGGCGCGGGAGACCCAGTACTTC CASSRGQGARETQYF
. TRBJ1-1 TRBV28 . TGTGCCAGCAGGCTCCCCGGGGTCGGCACTGAAGCTTTCTTT CASRLPGVGTEAFF
TRBD2 TRBJ2-5 TRBV7-2 . TGTGCCAGCAGCTTAGCGAGGGTAGCGGGGGTGGAGACCCAGTACTTC CASSLARVAGVETQYF
. TRBJ2-7 TRBV30 . TGTGCCTGGAGTCAGATGGTGAACGAGCAGTACTTC CAWSQMVNEQYF
TRBD1 TRBJ1-2 TRBV7-9 . TGTGCCAGCAGCAACCTACAGGGGGAGCTCTATGGCTACACCTTC CASSNLQGELYGYTF
TRBD1 TRBJ1-2 TRBV15 . TGTGCCACCAGCAGAGACAGGGGGCTGATCCATGGCTACACCTTC CATSRDRGLIHGYTF
TRBD2 TRBJ2-3 TRBV4-1 . TGCGCCAGCAGCCTATGGACTAGCGGGGGCACAGATACGCAGTATTTT CASSLWTSGGTDTQYF
. TRBJ2-5 TRBV6-5 . TGTGCCAGCAGTTACTCGGGGGGTGGAGAGACCCAGTACTTC CASSYSGGGETQYF
TRBD1 TRBJ2-1 TRBV7-9 . TGTGCCAGCAGCCCGACGACAGGGGGCGGATACAATGAGCAGTTCTTC CASSPTTGGGYNEQFF
. TRBJ1-5 TRBV2 . TGTGCCAGCAGTGAAGGGTTGAGGTTAGAACAGCCCCAGCATTTT CASSEGLRLEQPQHF